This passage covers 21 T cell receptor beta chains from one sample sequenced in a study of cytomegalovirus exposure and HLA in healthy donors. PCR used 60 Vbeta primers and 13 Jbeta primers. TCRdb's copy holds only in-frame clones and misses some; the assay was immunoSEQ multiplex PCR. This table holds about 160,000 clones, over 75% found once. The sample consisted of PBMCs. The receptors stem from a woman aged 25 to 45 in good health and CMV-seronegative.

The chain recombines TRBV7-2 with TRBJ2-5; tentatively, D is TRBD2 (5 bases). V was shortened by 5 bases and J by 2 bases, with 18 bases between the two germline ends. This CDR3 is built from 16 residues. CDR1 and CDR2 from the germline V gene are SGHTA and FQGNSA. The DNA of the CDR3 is TGTGCCAGCAGCCCAGGCGGGCCAAGCCTACAAGAGACCCAGTACTTC. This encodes CASSPGGPSLQETQYF.

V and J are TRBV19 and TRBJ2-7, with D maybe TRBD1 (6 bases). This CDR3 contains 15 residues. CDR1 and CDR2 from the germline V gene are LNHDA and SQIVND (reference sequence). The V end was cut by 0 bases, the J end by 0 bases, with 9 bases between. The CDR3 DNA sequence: TGTGCCAGTAGTATAGACAGGGGACACTCCTACGAGCAGTACTTC. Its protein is CASSIDRGHSYEQYF.

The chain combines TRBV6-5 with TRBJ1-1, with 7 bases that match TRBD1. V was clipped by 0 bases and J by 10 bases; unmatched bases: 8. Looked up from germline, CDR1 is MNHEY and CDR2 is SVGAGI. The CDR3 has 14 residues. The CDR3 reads CASSYSRGQGGAFF. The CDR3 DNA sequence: TGTGCCAGCAGTTACTCGAGAGGCCAGGGGGGAGCTTTCTTT.

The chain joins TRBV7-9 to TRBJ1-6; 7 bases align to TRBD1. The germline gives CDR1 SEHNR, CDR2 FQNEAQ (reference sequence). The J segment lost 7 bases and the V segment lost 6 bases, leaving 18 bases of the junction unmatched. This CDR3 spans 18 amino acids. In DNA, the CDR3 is TGTGCCAGCAGAGGGGCCGGGACAGAAGTACGGGGGAATTCACCCCTCCACTTT. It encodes CASRGAGTEVRGNSPLHF. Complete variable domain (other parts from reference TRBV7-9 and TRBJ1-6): DTGVSQNPRHKITKRGQNVTFRCDPISEHNRLYWYRQTLGQGPEFLTYFQNEAQLEKSRLLSDRFSAERPKGSFSTLEIQRTEQGDSAMYLCASRGAGTEVRGNSPLHFGNGTRLTVT.

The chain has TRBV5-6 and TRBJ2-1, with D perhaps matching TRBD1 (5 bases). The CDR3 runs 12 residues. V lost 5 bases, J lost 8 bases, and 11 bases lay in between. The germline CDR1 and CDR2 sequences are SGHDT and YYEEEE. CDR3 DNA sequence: TGTGCCAGCAGTCCAGGGTCGCATGAGCAGTTCTTC. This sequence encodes CASSPGSHEQFF.

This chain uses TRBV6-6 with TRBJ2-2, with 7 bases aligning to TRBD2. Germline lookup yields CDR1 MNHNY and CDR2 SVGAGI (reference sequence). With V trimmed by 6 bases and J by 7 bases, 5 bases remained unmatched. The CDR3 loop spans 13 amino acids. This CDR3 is CASSPSGHGELFF. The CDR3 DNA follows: TGTGCCAGCAGCCCTAGCGGACACGGGGAGCTGTTTTTT.

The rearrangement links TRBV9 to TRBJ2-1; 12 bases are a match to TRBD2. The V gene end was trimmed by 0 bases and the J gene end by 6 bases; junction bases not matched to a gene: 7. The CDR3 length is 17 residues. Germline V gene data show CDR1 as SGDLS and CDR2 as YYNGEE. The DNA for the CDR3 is TGTGCCAGCAGCGTAGGGGCTAGCGGGAGGGCCCTCAATGAGCAGTTCTTC. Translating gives CASSVGASGRALNEQFF.

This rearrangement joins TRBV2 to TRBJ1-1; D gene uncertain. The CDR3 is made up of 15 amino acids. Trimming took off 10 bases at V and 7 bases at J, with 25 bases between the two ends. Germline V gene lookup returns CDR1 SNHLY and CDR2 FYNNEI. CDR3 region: CAISRKGGNTGEAFF. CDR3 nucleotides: TGTGCCATCTCAAGGAAAGGCGGCAATACGGGTGAAGCTTTCTTT.

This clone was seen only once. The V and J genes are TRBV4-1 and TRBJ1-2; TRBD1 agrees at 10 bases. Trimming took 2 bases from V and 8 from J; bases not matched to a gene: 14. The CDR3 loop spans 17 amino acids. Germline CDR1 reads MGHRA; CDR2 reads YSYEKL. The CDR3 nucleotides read TGCGCCAGCAGCCAACTTACGGTTGACAGGGGGCGGAAGGGCTACACCTTC. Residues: CASSQLTVDRGRKGYTF.

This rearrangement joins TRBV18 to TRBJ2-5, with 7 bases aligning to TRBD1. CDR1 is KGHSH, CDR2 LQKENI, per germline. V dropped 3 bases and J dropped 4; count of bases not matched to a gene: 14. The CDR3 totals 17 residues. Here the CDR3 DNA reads TGTGCCAGCTCACCCAACCCGGGACAGTGGTTAGGAGAGACCCAGTACTTC. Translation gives CASSPNPGQWLGETQYF.

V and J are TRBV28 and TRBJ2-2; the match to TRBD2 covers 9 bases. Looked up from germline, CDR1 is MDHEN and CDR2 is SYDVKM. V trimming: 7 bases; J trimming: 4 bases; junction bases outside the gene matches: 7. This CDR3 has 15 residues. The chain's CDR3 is CASTKGLAGTGELFF. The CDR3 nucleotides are TGTGCCAGCACTAAGGGACTAGCCGGCACCGGGGAGCTGTTTTTT. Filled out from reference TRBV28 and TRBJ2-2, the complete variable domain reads DVKVTQSSRYLVKRTGEKVFLECVQDMDHENMFWYRQDPGLGLRLIYFSYDVKMKEKGDIPEGYSVSREKKERFSLILESASTNQTSMYLCASTKGLAGTGELFFGEGSRLTVL.

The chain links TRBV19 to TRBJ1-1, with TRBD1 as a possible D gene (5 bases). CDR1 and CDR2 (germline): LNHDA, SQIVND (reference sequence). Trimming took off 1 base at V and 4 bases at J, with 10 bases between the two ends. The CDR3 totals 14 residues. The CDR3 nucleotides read TGTGCCAGTAGTATAGGGTCAAGGGGCACTGAAGCTTTCTTT. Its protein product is CASSIGSRGTEAFF. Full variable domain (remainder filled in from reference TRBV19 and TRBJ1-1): DGGITQSPKYLFRKEGQNVTLSCEQNLNHDAMYWYRQDPGQGLRLIYYSQIVNDFQKGDIAEGYSVSREKKESFPLTVTSAQKNPTAFYLCASSIGSRGTEAFFGQGTRLTVV.

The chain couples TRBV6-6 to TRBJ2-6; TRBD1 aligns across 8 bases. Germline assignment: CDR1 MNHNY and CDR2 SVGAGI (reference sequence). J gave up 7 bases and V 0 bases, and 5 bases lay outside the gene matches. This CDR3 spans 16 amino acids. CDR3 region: CASSYSNGQGANVLTF. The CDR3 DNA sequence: TGTGCCAGCAGTTACTCGAATGGACAGGGTGCCAACGTCCTGACTTTC.

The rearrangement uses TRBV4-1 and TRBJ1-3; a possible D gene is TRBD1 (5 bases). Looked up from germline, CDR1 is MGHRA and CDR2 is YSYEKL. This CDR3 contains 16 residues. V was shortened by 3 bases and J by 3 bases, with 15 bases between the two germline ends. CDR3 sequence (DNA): TGCGCCAGCAGCCAGGGGGGAGGGGCGCGTGGAAACACCATATATTTT. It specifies CASSQGGGARGNTIYF.

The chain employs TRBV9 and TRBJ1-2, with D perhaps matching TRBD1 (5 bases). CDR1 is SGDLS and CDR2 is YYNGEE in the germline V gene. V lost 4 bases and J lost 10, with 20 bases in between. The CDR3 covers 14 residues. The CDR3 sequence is CASSHGQGGVYYTF. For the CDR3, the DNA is TGTGCCAGCAGCCATGGGCAGGGTGGGGTCTACTACACCTTC.

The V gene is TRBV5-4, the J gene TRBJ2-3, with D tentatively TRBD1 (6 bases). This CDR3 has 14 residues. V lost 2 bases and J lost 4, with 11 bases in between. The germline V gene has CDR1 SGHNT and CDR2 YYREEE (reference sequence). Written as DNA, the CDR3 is TGTGCCAGCAGCTTTAAGACAGGTTCAGATACGCAGTATTTT. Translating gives CASSFKTGSDTQYF.

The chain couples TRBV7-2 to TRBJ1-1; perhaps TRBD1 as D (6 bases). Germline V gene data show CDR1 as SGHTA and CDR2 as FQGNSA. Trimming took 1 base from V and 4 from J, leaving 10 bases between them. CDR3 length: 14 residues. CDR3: CASSLGGGITEAFF. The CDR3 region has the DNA TGTGCCAGCAGCTTAGGAGGGGGTATCACTGAAGCTTTCTTT.

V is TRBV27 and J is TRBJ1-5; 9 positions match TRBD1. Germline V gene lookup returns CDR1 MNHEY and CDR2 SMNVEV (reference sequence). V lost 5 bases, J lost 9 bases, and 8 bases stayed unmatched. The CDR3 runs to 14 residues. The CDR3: CASSQTGQGRPQHF. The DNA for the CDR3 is TGTGCCAGCAGTCAAACGGGACAGGGTCGGCCCCAGCATTTT.

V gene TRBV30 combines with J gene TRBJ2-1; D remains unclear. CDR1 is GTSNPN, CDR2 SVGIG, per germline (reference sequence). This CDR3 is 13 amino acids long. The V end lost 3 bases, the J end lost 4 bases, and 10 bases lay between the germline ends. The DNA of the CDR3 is TGTGCCTGGAGGAAAGACACTTACAATGAGCAGTTCTTC. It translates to CAWRKDTYNEQFF.

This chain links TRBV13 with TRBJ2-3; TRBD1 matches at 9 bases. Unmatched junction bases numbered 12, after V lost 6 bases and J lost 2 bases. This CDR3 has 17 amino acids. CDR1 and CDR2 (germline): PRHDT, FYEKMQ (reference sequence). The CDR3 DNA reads TGTGCCAGCAGTCCCGGGACAGGGAGGGGGGACACAGATACGCAGTATTTT. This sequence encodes CASSPGTGRGDTDTQYF.

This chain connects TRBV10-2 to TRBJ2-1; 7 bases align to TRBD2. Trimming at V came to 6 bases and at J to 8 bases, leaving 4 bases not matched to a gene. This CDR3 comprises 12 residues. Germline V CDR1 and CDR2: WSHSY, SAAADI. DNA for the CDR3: TGCGCCAGCAGCCCCGGGAGGCATGAGCAGTTCTTC. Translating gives CASSPGRHEQFF.